These 18 T cell receptor beta chains originate from one sample sequenced in a study of blood T cell repertoires in COVID-19. Clones were sequenced by immunoSEQ multiplex PCR, and TCRdb holds only the in-frame ones, with some missing. The data contain about 140,000 clones, 80% to 90% of them seen just once; the ten biggest clones take up 10% to 13%. The sample consisted of peripheral blood. These receptor sequences come from a man aged 60-69 years with active or convalescent COVID-19.

The rearrangement links TRBV10-2 to TRBJ2-7; TRBD2 matches at 13 bases. The CDR3 extends over 17 amino acids. Germline lookup yields CDR1 WSHSY and CDR2 SAAADI. Losses at the gene ends were 2 bases for V and 5 bases for J; bases not matched to a gene: 9. The CDR3 protein is CASSEEWRTSGSHEQYF. The CDR3 DNA reads as TGCGCCAGCAGTGAGGAATGGAGGACTAGCGGGAGCCACGAGCAGTACTTC.

The chain joins TRBV7-9 to TRBJ1-1; 7 nucleotides agree with TRBD1. Per germline, CDR1 SEHNR and CDR2 FQNEAQ (reference sequence). V lost 5 bases to trimming and J lost 7 bases; unmatched junction nucleotides: 7. The CDR3 length is 13 residues. The DNA of the CDR3 is TGTGCCAGCAGCGCGACAGGGAGCCTTGAAGCTTTCTTT. It translates to CASSATGSLEAFF. Variable domain in full (rest from reference TRBV7-9 and TRBJ1-1): DTGVSQNPRHKITKRGQNVTFRCDPISEHNRLYWYRQTLGQGPEFLTYFQNEAQLEKSRLLSDRFSAERPKGSFSTLEIQRTEQGDSAMYLCASSATGSLEAFFGQGTRLTVV.

Note on this clone: A much more abundant neighbour one base away suggests this may be a read error. Distinct nucleotide sequences in the sample also encode this CDR3. The chain combines TRBV12-3 or TRBV12-4 with TRBJ2-1; tentatively, D is TRBD2 (5 bases). Trimming stripped 6 bases from V and 7 bases from J, with 10 bases between. The length of the CDR3 is 12 residues. This CDR3 reads CASSDPGNEQFF. The DNA of the CDR3 is TGTGCCAGCAGCGACCCGGGGAATGAGCAGTTCTTC.

The V and J genes are TRBV7-9 and TRBJ1-2; 9 nucleotides agree with TRBD1. The CDR3 loop spans 16 amino acids. The junction had 5 bases not matched to a gene; V was cut back by 3 bases and J by 0 bases. Germline V lookup: CDR1 SEHNR, CDR2 FQNEAQ (reference sequence). The CDR3 region has the DNA TGTGCCAGCAGCTTGGGGGACAGGGAATCTAACTATGGCTACACCTTC. Its translation is CASSLGDRESNYGYTF. The complete variable domain, with remaining parts taken from reference TRBV7-9 and TRBJ1-2, reads DTGVSQNPRHKITKRGQNVTFRCDPISEHNRLYWYRQTLGQGPEFLTYFQNEAQLEKSRLLSDRFSAERPKGSFSTLEIQRTEQGDSAMYLCASSLGDRESNYGYTFGSGTRLTVV.

The V and J genes are TRBV9 and TRBJ2-2; D remains ambiguous. CDR1 is SGDLS, CDR2 YYNGEE, per germline. The CDR3 has 14 amino acids. Trimming removed 3 bases from V and 2 bases from J, with 8 bases in between. The CDR3 DNA is TGTGCCAGCAGCGCGGTATTCAACACCGGGGAGCTGTTTTTT. The encoded protein is CASSAVFNTGELFF.

This chain links TRBV18 with TRBJ1-1, with 9 bases that match TRBD1. Germline V gene sequence: CDR1 KGHSH, CDR2 LQKENI. The J segment lost 0 bases and the V segment lost 5 bases, leaving 1 base of the junction unmatched. The CDR3 has 14 residues. Here the CDR3 reads CASSRDRVNTEAFF. The CDR3 nucleotides are TGTGCCAGCTCAAGGGACAGGGTGAACACTGAAGCTTTCTTT.

This clone was counted only a few times. The rearrangement uses TRBV20-1 and TRBJ2-7; maybe TRBD1 (5 bases). Germline assignment: CDR1 DFQATT and CDR2 SNEGSKA (reference sequence). Between the trimmed V and J ends, which lost 6 bases and 6 bases, there was a span of 9 bases. The CDR3 extends over 10 amino acids. The CDR3 spells CSATGSEQYF. CDR3 coding DNA: TGCAGTGCCACAGGAAGCGAGCAGTACTTC.

The rearrangement links TRBV7-9 to TRBJ2-5; TRBD2 matches at 10 bases. CDR1 and CDR2 (germline): SEHNR, FQNEAQ (reference sequence). The ends lost 4 bases at V and 5 bases at J; junction bases unmatched: 10. This CDR3 is 16 amino acids long. The CDR3 region is CASSSGASGSRETQYF. CDR3 DNA: TGTGCCAGCAGCTCAGGGGCTAGCGGGAGTCGTGAGACCCAGTACTTC.

The V call is TRBV27, the J call TRBJ1-4, with 7 positions matching TRBD1. J was trimmed by 0 bases and V by 6 bases; bases with no gene match: 7. The CDR3 covers 16 residues. In germline, CDR1 is MNHEY, CDR2 SMNVEV (reference sequence). The CDR3 here is CASSLDRVPTNEKLFF. The CDR3 region has the DNA TGTGCCAGCAGCCTCGACAGGGTACCAACTAATGAAAAACTGTTTTTT. Filled out from reference TRBV27 and TRBJ1-4, the complete variable domain reads EAQVTQNPRYLITVTGKKLTVTCSQNMNHEYMSWYRQDPGLGLRQIYYSMNVEVTDKGDVPEGYKVSRKEKRNFPLILESPSPNQTSLYFCASSLDRVPTNEKLFFGSGTQLSVL.

The rearrangement links TRBV29-1 to TRBJ2-7; TRBD1 is a possible D gene (7 bases). The germline V gene encodes CDR1 SQVTM and CDR2 ANQGSEA. The CDR3 is 11 residues long. V gave up 7 bases and J gave up 3 bases, with 10 bases separating them. The CDR3 is CSGRGDYEQYF. Written as DNA, the CDR3 is TGCAGCGGCAGGGGGGACTACGAGCAGTACTTC.

This chain links TRBV7-9 with TRBJ2-5, with a weak D call TRBD1 (5 bases). The CDR3 totals 15 residues. V was trimmed by 0 bases and J by 4 bases, leaving 12 bases between them. Germline V gene data show CDR1 as SEHNR and CDR2 as FQNEAQ (reference sequence). The CDR3 is CASSLAGRGRETQYF. Written as DNA, the CDR3 is TGTGCCAGCAGCTTAGCGGGAAGGGGCCGAGAGACCCAGTACTTC.

The rearrangement joins TRBV9 to TRBJ2-5; 9 bases line up with TRBD2. The V gene end was trimmed by 0 bases and the J gene end by 7 bases; junction bases not matched to a gene: 4. CDR1 is SGDLS, CDR2 YYNGEE, per germline. This CDR3 comprises 14 residues. CDR3 bases: TGTGCCAGCAGCGTAGGACTAGCGGAAGCGACCCAGTACTTC. This encodes CASSVGLAEATQYF.

The chain has TRBV6-2 or TRBV6-3 and TRBJ2-5, with TRBD2 as a possible D gene (5 bases). V lost 3 bases to trimming and J lost 5 bases, with 10 bases between them. This CDR3 has 13 residues. The V gene's germline CDR1 is MNHEY and CDR2 SVGEGT. CDR3 in amino acids: CASSYGRGETQYF. The CDR3, as DNA: TGTGCCAGCAGTTATGGTAGAGGGGAGACCCAGTACTTC.

The chain is built from TRBV6-2 or TRBV6-3 and TRBJ1-1; D ambiguous. Trimming took 1 base from V and 5 from J, leaving 17 bases between them. The CDR3 contains 16 residues. Per the germline V gene, CDR1 is MNHEY and CDR2 is SVGEGT. The DNA of the CDR3 is TGTGCCAGCAGTTACTACGGTAGTTATGTGCGGACTGAAGCTTTCTTT. Its protein is CASSYYGSYVRTEAFF.

This chain joins TRBV28 and TRBJ1-1; 7 bases line up with TRBD1. J was trimmed by 3 bases and V by 4 bases; bases with no gene match: 8. CDR1 is MDHEN, CDR2 SYDVKM, per germline. This CDR3 has 15 amino acids. The CDR3 is CASSSQTGVYTEAFF. Written as DNA, the CDR3 is TGTGCCAGCAGTTCCCAAACAGGGGTGTACACTGAAGCTTTCTTT.

In its sample, this clone was seen once. The rearrangement joins TRBV2 to TRBJ1-5; D remains unclear. Deletions cut 1 base from V and 0 bases from J, with 16 bases between. Germline values: CDR1 SNHLY, CDR2 FYNNEI. The CDR3 has 18 residues. CDR3 sequence: CASSEVAGFGNSNQPQHF. CDR3 in DNA: TGTGCCAGCAGTGAAGTAGCGGGATTTGGAAATAGCAATCAGCCCCAGCATTTT.

The DNA for the CDR3 is TGCGCCAGCAGCCAATTGGTTGCAGGAAACTATGGCTACACCTTC. It encodes CASSQLVAGNYGYTF. The chain employs TRBV4-1 and TRBJ1-2; D is ambiguous. Trimming left V 2 bases short and J 2 bases short, with 12 bases between. Germline CDR1 reads MGHRA; CDR2 reads YSYEKL. This CDR3 region has 15 residues.

V usage is TRBV7-2 and J usage is TRBJ2-1, with 11 positions matching TRBD2. CDR1 SGHTA and CDR2 FQGNSA come from the germline V gene. V shed 5 bases, J shed 9 bases, and the junction held 9 bases outside the gene matches. The CDR3 consists of 15 residues. DNA for the CDR3: TGTGCCAGCAGCAAGGATAGCGGGAGGGCCCTTGAGCAGTTCTTC. Protein sequence: CASSKDSGRALEQFF.